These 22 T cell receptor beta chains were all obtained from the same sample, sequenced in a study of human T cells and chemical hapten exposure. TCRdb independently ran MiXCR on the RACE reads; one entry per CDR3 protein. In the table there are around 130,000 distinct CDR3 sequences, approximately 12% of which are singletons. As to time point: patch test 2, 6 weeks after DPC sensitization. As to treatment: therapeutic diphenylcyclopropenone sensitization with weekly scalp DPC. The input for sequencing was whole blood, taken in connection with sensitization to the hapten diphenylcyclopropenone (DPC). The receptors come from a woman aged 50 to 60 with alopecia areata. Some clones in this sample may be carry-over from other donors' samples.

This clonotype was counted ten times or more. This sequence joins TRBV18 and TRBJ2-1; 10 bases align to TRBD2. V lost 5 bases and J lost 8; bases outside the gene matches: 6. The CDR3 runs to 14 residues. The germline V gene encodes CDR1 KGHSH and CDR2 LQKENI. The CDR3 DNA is TGTGCCAGCTCAGCTAGCGGGAGTAGGGATGAGCAGTTCTTC. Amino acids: CASSASGSRDEQFF. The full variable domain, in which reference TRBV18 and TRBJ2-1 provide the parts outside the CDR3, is NAGVMQNPRHLVRRRGQEARLRCSPMKGHSHVYWYRQLPEEGLKFMVYLQKENIIDESGMPKERFSAEFPKEGPSILRIQQVVRGDSAAYFCASSASGSRDEQFFGPGTRLTVL.

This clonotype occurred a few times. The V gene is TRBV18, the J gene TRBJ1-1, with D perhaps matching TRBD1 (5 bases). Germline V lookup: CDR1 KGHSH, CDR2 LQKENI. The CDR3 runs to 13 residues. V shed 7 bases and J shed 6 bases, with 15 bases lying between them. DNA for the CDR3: TGTGCCAGCTTACAAAAGGAAGGGGCTGAAGCTTTCTTT. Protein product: CASLQKEGAEAFF.

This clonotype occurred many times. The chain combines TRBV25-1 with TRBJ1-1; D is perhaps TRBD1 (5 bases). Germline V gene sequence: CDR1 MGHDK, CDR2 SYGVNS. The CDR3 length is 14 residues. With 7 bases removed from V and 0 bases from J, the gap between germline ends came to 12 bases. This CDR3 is CASTRQSMNTEAFF. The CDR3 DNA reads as TGTGCCAGCACCCGACAGTCCATGAACACTGAAGCTTTCTTT.

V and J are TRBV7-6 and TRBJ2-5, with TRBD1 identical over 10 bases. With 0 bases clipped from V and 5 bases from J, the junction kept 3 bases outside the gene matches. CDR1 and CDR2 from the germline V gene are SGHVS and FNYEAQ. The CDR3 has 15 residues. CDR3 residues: CASSLAWDRGETQYF. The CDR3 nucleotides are TGTGCCAGCAGCTTAGCGTGGGACAGGGGCGAGACCCAGTACTTC.

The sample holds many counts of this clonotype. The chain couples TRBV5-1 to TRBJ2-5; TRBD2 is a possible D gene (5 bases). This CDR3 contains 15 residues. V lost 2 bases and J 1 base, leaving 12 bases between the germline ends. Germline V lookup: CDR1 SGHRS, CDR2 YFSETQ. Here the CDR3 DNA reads TGCGCCAGCAGCTTCCTGGGAGAGGGCCAAGAGACCCAGTACTTC. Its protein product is CASSFLGEGQETQYF.

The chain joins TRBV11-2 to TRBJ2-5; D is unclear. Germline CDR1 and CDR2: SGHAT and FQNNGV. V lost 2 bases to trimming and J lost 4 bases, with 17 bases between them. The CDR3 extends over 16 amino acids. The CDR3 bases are TGTGCCAGCAGCTTACAGCCGCCTGGGCTGGGAGAGACCCAGTACTTC. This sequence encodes CASSLQPPGLGETQYF.

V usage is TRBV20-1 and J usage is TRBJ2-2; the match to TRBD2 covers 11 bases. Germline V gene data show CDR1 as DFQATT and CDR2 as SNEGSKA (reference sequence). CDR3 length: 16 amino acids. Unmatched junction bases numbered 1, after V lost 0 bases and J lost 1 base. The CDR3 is CSARDLAGGNTGELFF. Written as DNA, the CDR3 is TGCAGTGCTAGAGATCTAGCGGGGGGGAACACCGGGGAGCTGTTTTTT.

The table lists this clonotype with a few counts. The DNA of the CDR3 is TGTGCCAGCTCAGTGGACGGTCCCTACGAGCAGTACTTC. Its translation is CASSVDGPYEQYF. The V and J genes are TRBV18 and TRBJ2-7; D uncertain. The CDR3 covers 13 residues. Germline V gene lookup returns CDR1 KGHSH and CDR2 LQKENI. V lost 5 bases, J lost 2 bases, and 10 bases lay in between.

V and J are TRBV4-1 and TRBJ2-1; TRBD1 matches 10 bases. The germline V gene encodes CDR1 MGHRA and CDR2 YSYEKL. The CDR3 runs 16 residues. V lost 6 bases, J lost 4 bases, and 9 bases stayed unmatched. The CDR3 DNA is TGCGCCAGCAGTCCAGCGGCGGACAGGGGGTACAATGAGCAGTTCTTC. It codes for CASSPAADRGYNEQFF.

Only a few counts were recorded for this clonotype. CDR3: CASSPGGIPYEQYF. The CDR3 nucleotides read TGTGCCAGCTCACCGGGGGGGATTCCCTACGAGCAGTACTTC. The J gene is TRBJ2-7, the V gene TRBV18, with 7 bases that match TRBD2. V gave up 3 bases and J gave up 2 bases; unmatched junction bases: 4. The CDR3 consists of 14 residues. CDR1 KGHSH and CDR2 LQKENI come from the germline V gene.

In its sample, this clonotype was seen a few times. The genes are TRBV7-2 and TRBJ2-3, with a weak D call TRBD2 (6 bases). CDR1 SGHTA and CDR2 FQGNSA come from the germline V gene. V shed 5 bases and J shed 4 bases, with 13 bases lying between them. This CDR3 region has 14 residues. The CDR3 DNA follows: TGTGCCAGCAGCCCGGAGGGAGCGTCAGATACGCAGTATTTT. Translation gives CASSPEGASDTQYF.

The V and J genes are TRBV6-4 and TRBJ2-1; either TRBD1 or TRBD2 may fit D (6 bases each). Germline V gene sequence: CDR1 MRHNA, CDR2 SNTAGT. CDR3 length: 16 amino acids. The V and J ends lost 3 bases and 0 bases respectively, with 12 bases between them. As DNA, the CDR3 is TGTGCCAGCAGTGAACAGGGACTGAGCTCCTACAATGAGCAGTTCTTC. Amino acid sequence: CASSEQGLSSYNEQFF.

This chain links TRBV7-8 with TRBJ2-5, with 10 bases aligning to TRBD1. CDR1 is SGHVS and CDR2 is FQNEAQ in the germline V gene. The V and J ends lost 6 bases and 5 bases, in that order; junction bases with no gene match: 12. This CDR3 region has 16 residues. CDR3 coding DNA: TGTGCCAGCAGTTCCGACCGGGACAGGGGCAGGGAGACCCAGTACTTC. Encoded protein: CASSSDRDRGRETQYF.

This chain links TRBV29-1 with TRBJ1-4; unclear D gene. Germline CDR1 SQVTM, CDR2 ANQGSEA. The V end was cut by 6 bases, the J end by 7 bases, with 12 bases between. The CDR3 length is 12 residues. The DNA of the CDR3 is TGCAGCGTCCTCAGCGGCAGTGAAAAACTGTTTTTT. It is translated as CSVLSGSEKLFF. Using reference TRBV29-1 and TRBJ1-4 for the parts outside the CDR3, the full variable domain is SAVISQKPSRDICQRGTSLTIQCQVDSQVTMMFWYRQQPGQSLTLIATANQGSEATYESGFVIDKFPISRPNLTFSTLTVSNMSPEDSSIYLCSVLSGSEKLFFGSGTQLSVL.

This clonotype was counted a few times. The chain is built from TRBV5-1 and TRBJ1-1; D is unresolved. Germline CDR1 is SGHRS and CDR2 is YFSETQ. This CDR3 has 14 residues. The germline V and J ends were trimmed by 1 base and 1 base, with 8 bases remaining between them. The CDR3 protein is CASSLSLENTEAFF. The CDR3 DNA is TGCGCCAGCAGCTTGAGTTTGGAGAACACTGAAGCTTTCTTT.

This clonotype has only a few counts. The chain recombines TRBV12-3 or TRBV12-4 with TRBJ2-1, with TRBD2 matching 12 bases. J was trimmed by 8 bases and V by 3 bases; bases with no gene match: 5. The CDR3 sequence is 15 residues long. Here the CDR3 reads CASSLGLAGRDEQFF. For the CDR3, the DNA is TGTGCCAGCAGTTTGGGACTAGCGGGTAGAGATGAGCAGTTCTTC.

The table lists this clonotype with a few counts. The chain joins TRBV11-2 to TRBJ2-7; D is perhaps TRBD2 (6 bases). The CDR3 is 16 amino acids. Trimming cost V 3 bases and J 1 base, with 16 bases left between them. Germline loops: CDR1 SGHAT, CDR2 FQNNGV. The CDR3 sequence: CASSFRGSVGSYEQYF. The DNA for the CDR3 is TGTGCCAGCAGCTTCCGGGGGTCCGTTGGGTCCTACGAGCAGTACTTC.

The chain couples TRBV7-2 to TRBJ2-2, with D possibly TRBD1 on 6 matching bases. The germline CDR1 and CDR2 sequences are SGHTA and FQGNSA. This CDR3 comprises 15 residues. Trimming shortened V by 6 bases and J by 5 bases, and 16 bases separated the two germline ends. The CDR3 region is CASRTGNRPTGELFF. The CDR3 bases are TGTGCCAGCAGGACAGGAAACCGCCCGACCGGGGAGCTGTTTTTT.

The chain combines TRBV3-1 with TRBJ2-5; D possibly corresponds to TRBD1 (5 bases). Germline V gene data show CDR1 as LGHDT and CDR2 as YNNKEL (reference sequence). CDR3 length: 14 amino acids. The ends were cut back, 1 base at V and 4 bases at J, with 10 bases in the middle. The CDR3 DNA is TGTGCCAGCAGCCAAGGAAACCAGGGAGAGACCCAGTACTTC. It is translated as CASSQGNQGETQYF.

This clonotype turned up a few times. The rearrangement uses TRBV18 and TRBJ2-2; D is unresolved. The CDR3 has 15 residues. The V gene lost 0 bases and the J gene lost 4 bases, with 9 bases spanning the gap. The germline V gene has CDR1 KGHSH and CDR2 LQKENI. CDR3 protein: CASSPPWNPTGELFF. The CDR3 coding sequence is TGTGCCAGCTCACCACCGTGGAACCCCACCGGGGAGCTGTTTTTT.

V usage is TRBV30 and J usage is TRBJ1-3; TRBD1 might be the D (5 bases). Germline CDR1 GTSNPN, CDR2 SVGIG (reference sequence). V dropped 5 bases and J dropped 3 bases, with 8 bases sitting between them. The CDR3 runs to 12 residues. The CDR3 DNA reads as TGTGCCTGGCGCGACAGTGGAAACACCATATATTTT. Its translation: CAWRDSGNTIYF.

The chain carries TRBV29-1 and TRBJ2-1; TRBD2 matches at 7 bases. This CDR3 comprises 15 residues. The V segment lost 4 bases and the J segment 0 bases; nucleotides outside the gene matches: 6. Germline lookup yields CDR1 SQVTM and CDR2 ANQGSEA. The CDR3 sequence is CSVVLASGSYNEQFF. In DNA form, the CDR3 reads TGCAGCGTTGTCTTGGCTAGCGGCTCCTACAATGAGCAGTTCTTC.